Listed below are T cell receptor beta chains from one sample, sequenced in a study of radiation and T cells in renal cell carcinoma. Repertoires were generated with immunoSEQ multiplex PCR, while TCRdb's copy carries only in-frame clones and drops some. The table shows approximately 150,000 clones, with roughly 85% occurring only once. Sequenced here: blood, sampled from a patient whose treatment included radiotherapy and nephrectomy. The receptors were sampled from a woman in her forties or fifties with renal cell carcinoma. Each CDR3 is given with its conserved first and last residue. The D gene is left open where the match is weak. Clone size is shown for a subset of rows, as once, few, many or a class of expanded clone.

j_call: TRBJ1-2; d_call: TRBD1; clone_size: NA; v_call: TRBV29-1; cdr3_aa: CSAAETGFGGYTF; cdr3_nt: TGCAGCGCAGCCGAGACAGGGTTTGGCGGCTACACCTTC
j_call: TRBJ2-7; d_call: NA; clone_size: NA; v_call: TRBV7-9; cdr3_aa: CAGGAGPYEQYF; cdr3_nt: TGTGCCGGTGGGGCGGGCCCGTACGAGCAGTACTTC
j_call: TRBJ1-5; d_call: NA; clone_size: NA; v_call: TRBV9; cdr3_aa: CASREGNQPQHF; cdr3_nt: TGTGCCAGCCGGGAGGGAAATCAGCCCCAGCATTTT
j_call: TRBJ1-1; d_call: NA; clone_size: NA; v_call: TRBV11-2; cdr3_aa: CASSLAPGTEAFF; cdr3_nt: TGTGCCAGCAGCTTGGCTCCGGGCACTGAAGCTTTCTTT
j_call: TRBJ1-5; d_call: NA; clone_size: NA; v_call: TRBV7-9; cdr3_aa: CASSLDGSPQPQHF; cdr3_nt: TGTGCCAGCAGCTTGGACGGCTCCCCGCAGCCCCAGCATTTT
j_call: TRBJ2-7; d_call: TRBD1; clone_size: NA; v_call: TRBV5-1; cdr3_aa: CASSFRTGEFPYEQYF; cdr3_nt: TGCGCCAGCAGCTTCAGGACAGGGGAGTTTCCCTACGAGCAGTACTTC
j_call: TRBJ1-5; d_call: TRBD1; clone_size: once; v_call: TRBV6-5; cdr3_aa: CASSFSGGGQPQHF; cdr3_nt: TGTGCCAGCAGTTTTTCAGGGGGCGGTCAGCCCCAGCATTTT
j_call: TRBJ1-2; d_call: NA; clone_size: NA; v_call: TRBV4-3; cdr3_aa: CASSQERDGYTF; cdr3_nt: TGCGCCAGCAGCCAAGAGAGGGATGGCTACACCTTC
j_call: TRBJ1-5; d_call: TRBD1; clone_size: NA; v_call: TRBV6-5; cdr3_aa: CASRTGGEGPQHF; cdr3_nt: TGTGCCAGCAGGACAGGGGGCGAGGGTCCCCAGCATTTT
j_call: TRBJ1-2; d_call: NA; clone_size: NA; v_call: TRBV7-1; cdr3_aa: CASSSAFYGYTF; cdr3_nt: TGTGCCAGCAGTAGTGCCTTCTATGGCTACACCTTC
j_call: TRBJ2-7; d_call: TRBD1; clone_size: NA; v_call: TRBV18; cdr3_aa: CASTRQGAGEQYF; cdr3_nt: TGTGCCAGCACCCGACAGGGGGCTGGCGAGCAGTACTTC
j_call: TRBJ2-7; d_call: TRBD2; clone_size: NA; v_call: TRBV5-1; cdr3_aa: CASSVGLAADRPYEQYF; cdr3_nt: TGCGCCAGCAGCGTCGGACTAGCGGCCGACAGGCCCTACGAGCAGTACTTC
j_call: TRBJ2-1; d_call: TRBD2; clone_size: NA; v_call: TRBV5-4; cdr3_aa: CASSLASGAYNEQFF; cdr3_nt: TGTGCCAGCAGCTTGGCTAGCGGGGCTTACAATGAGCAGTTCTTC
j_call: TRBJ2-3; d_call: NA; clone_size: NA; v_call: TRBV9; cdr3_aa: CASSVAWVSDTQYF; cdr3_nt: TGTGCCAGCAGCGTAGCTTGGGTTTCAGATACGCAGTATTTT
j_call: TRBJ2-1; d_call: NA; clone_size: NA; v_call: TRBV6-1; cdr3_aa: CASSARPDNEQFF; cdr3_nt: TGTGCCAGCAGTGCCCGGCCCGACAATGAGCAGTTCTTC
j_call: TRBJ2-5; d_call: TRBD2; clone_size: NA; v_call: TRBV19; cdr3_aa: CASTPGGTAWETQYF; cdr3_nt: TGTGCCAGTACCCCGGGGGGGACGGCTTGGGAGACCCAGTACTTC
j_call: TRBJ1-3; d_call: NA; clone_size: once; v_call: TRBV7-2; cdr3_aa: CASSAWTGSGNTIYF; cdr3_nt: TGTGCCAGCAGCGCATGGACGGGTTCTGGAAACACCATATATTTT
j_call: TRBJ1-4; d_call: TRBD1; clone_size: NA; v_call: TRBV6-6; cdr3_aa: CASSPSGQGPKLFF; cdr3_nt: TGTGCCAGCAGTCCAAGCGGACAGGGACCAAAACTGTTTTTT
j_call: TRBJ2-1; d_call: TRBD2; clone_size: NA; v_call: TRBV9; cdr3_aa: CASSSGGRRDNEQFF; cdr3_nt: TGTGCCAGCAGCTCCGGCGGGAGAAGGGACAATGAGCAGTTCTTC
j_call: TRBJ1-2; d_call: NA; clone_size: NA; v_call: TRBV27; cdr3_aa: CASSLSRQQLYGYTF; cdr3_nt: TGTGCCAGCAGTTTATCAAGACAGCAGCTCTATGGCTACACCTTC
j_call: TRBJ2-7; d_call: TRBD1; clone_size: once; v_call: TRBV7-2; cdr3_aa: CASKGQGSYEQYF; cdr3_nt: TGTGCCAGCAAAGGACAGGGGTCCTACGAGCAGTACTTC
j_call: TRBJ2-7; d_call: NA; clone_size: NA; v_call: TRBV11-2; cdr3_aa: CASSLEAGIYEQYF; cdr3_nt: TGTGCCAGCAGCTTAGAGGCAGGAATCTACGAGCAGTACTTC
j_call: TRBJ2-5; d_call: NA; clone_size: NA; v_call: TRBV29-1; cdr3_aa: CSVESSRNQETQYF; cdr3_nt: TGCAGCGTTGAAAGTAGTAGAAACCAAGAGACCCAGTACTTC
j_call: TRBJ2-1; d_call: TRBD2; clone_size: NA; v_call: TRBV5-4; cdr3_aa: CASSLRLAGYNEQFF; cdr3_nt: TGTGCCAGCAGCTTGCGACTAGCGGGTTACAATGAGCAGTTCTTC
j_call: TRBJ2-3; d_call: NA; clone_size: NA; v_call: TRBV6-6; cdr3_aa: CATTELGDTQYF; cdr3_nt: TGTGCCACCACTGAACTTGGGGATACGCAGTATTTT
j_call: TRBJ1-1; d_call: NA; clone_size: few; v_call: TRBV10-3; cdr3_aa: CAISDRATEAFF; cdr3_nt: TGTGCCATCAGTGACCGTGCCACTGAAGCTTTCTTT
j_call: TRBJ2-3; d_call: TRBD2; clone_size: NA; v_call: TRBV7-9; cdr3_aa: CASSLVTSGRVNTQYF; cdr3_nt: TGTGCCAGCAGCTTAGTAACTAGCGGGAGAGTAAATACGCAGTATTTT
j_call: TRBJ2-1; d_call: TRBD2; clone_size: NA; v_call: TRBV9; cdr3_aa: CASSGTSVNNEQFF; cdr3_nt: TGTGCCAGCAGCGGGACTAGCGTAAACAATGAGCAGTTCTTC
j_call: TRBJ2-2; d_call: NA; clone_size: NA; v_call: TRBV7-2; cdr3_aa: CASSFQSGLNTGELFF; cdr3_nt: TGTGCCAGCAGCTTTCAATCGGGACTCAACACCGGGGAGCTGTTTTTT
j_call: TRBJ1-5; d_call: TRBD1; clone_size: NA; v_call: TRBV7-6; cdr3_aa: CASSPNRAGQDRRVQPQHF; cdr3_nt: TGTGCCAGCAGCCCCAATCGAGCAGGACAGGACAGAAGGGTTCAGCCCCAGCATTTT
j_call: TRBJ1-1; d_call: TRBD1; clone_size: many; v_call: TRBV25-1; cdr3_aa: CASSEPIGTGIKAFF; cdr3_nt: TGTGCCAGCAGTGAACCTATCGGGACAGGAATTAAAGCTTTCTTT
j_call: TRBJ2-7; d_call: NA; clone_size: NA; v_call: TRBV14; cdr3_aa: CASSQATTDLFSYEQYF; cdr3_nt: TGTGCCAGCAGCCAAGCTACTACAGACCTTTTCTCCTACGAGCAGTACTTC
j_call: TRBJ2-5; d_call: NA; clone_size: NA; v_call: TRBV7-2; cdr3_aa: CASSLDTAQETQYF; cdr3_nt: TGTGCCAGCAGCTTAGATACCGCGCAAGAGACCCAGTACTTC
j_call: TRBJ2-7; d_call: TRBD1; clone_size: NA; v_call: TRBV28; cdr3_aa: CASSLGDRVTVSSYEQYF; cdr3_nt: TGTGCCAGCAGTTTAGGTGACAGGGTTACTGTAAGCTCCTACGAGCAGTACTTC
j_call: TRBJ2-7; d_call: NA; clone_size: NA; v_call: TRBV20-1; cdr3_aa: CSARSSYEQYF; cdr3_nt: TGCAGTGCTAGGAGCTCCTACGAGCAGTACTTC
j_call: TRBJ1-5; d_call: NA; clone_size: few; v_call: TRBV19; cdr3_aa: CASSIGRGPSGMPQHF; cdr3_nt: TGTGCCAGTAGTATTGGAAGGGGCCCTTCTGGGATGCCCCAGCATTTT
j_call: TRBJ2-7; d_call: NA; clone_size: NA; v_call: TRBV2; cdr3_aa: CASSGEWEVSDEQYF; cdr3_nt: TGTGCCAGCAGTGGGGAATGGGAGGTATCAGACGAGCAGTACTTC
j_call: TRBJ2-7; d_call: NA; clone_size: NA; v_call: TRBV4-1; cdr3_aa: CASSQDPGLGYEQYF; cdr3_nt: TGCGCCAGCAGCCAAGATCCGGGTCTCGGGTACGAGCAGTACTTC
j_call: TRBJ1-5; d_call: NA; clone_size: NA; v_call: TRBV6-4; cdr3_aa: CASSGRDRYSNQPQHF; cdr3_nt: TGTGCCAGCAGCGGGAGAGACAGGTATAGCAATCAGCCCCAGCATTTT
j_call: TRBJ2-1; d_call: NA; clone_size: NA; v_call: TRBV7-6; cdr3_aa: CASSLAGLAQRGRDEQFF; cdr3_nt: TGTGCCAGCAGCTTAGCGGGACTGGCCCAGCGAGGTAGGGATGAGCAGTTCTTC
j_call: TRBJ2-7; d_call: NA; clone_size: NA; v_call: TRBV6-5; cdr3_aa: CASTAPTSSYEQYF; cdr3_nt: TGTGCCAGCACCGCCCCGACTAGCTCCTACGAGCAGTACTTC
j_call: TRBJ1-3; d_call: NA; clone_size: NA; v_call: TRBV7-2; cdr3_aa: CASSLGLQGQYSAGNTIYF; cdr3_nt: TGTGCCAGCAGCTTAGGTCTACAGGGTCAGTACAGTGCTGGAAACACCATATATTTT
j_call: TRBJ2-7; d_call: NA; clone_size: few; v_call: TRBV19; cdr3_aa: CASSLRAPTGGEQYF; cdr3_nt: TGTGCCAGTAGTCTACGCGCACCGACAGGTGGCGAGCAGTACTTC
j_call: TRBJ1-1; d_call: NA; clone_size: few; v_call: TRBV19; cdr3_aa: CASSILTGEAFF; cdr3_nt: TGTGCCAGTAGTATTTTGACAGGAGAAGCTTTCTTT
j_call: TRBJ1-1; d_call: NA; clone_size: few; v_call: TRBV6-5; cdr3_aa: CASTRGSNTEAFF; cdr3_nt: TGTGCCAGCACCCGGGGGTCCAACACTGAAGCTTTCTTT
j_call: TRBJ1-5; d_call: TRBD1; clone_size: NA; v_call: TRBV29-1; cdr3_aa: CSVGRTGGESQHF; cdr3_nt: TGCAGCGTTGGACGAACAGGGGGTGAGTCGCAGCATTTT
j_call: TRBJ2-7; d_call: NA; clone_size: NA; v_call: TRBV6-1; cdr3_aa: CASSERDFYEQYF; cdr3_nt: TGTGCCAGCAGTGAGAGGGATTTCTACGAGCAGTACTTC
j_call: TRBJ1-1; d_call: NA; clone_size: NA; v_call: TRBV2; cdr3_aa: CASSVIRQEAFF; cdr3_nt: TGTGCCAGCAGTGTGATTCGACAAGAAGCTTTCTTT
j_call: TRBJ1-1; d_call: NA; clone_size: many; v_call: TRBV7-2; cdr3_aa: CASSLDWTEAFF; cdr3_nt: TGTGCCAGCAGCTTAGACTGGACTGAAGCTTTCTTT